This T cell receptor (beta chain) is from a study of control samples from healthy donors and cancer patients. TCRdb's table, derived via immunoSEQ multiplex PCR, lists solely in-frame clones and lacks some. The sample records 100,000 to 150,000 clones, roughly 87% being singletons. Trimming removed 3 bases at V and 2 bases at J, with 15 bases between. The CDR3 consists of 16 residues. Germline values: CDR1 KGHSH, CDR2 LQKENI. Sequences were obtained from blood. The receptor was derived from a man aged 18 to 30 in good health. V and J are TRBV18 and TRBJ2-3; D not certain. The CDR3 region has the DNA TGTGCCAGCTCACCTCCTCAGACCATCTCCACAGATACGCAGTATTTT. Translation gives CASSPPQTISTDTQYF.